This entry lists 21 T cell receptor beta chains sequenced from one sample in a study of T cell repertoires in cytomegalovirus infection. These receptors lack a known antigen. In TCRdb, the reads were re-called with MiXCR into one record per CDR3 protein. Among 450,000 to 650,000 distinct CDR3 sequences listed, roughly 42% were seen once. Specimen: cultured PBMCs, collected from culture after CMV antigen stimulation. The receptors stem from a human donor in good health (CMV status not recorded). Some clones in this sample may be carry-over from other donors' samples.

The J gene is TRBJ2-7, the V gene TRBV7-9, with 7 bases matching TRBD2. The CDR3 totals 14 residues. Trimming cost V 6 bases and J 2 bases; bases outside gene matches: 7. Looked up from germline, CDR1 is SEHNR and CDR2 is FQNEAQ (reference sequence). CDR3 DNA: TGTGCCAGCAGATCATCCGCGGGAGCCTACGAGCAGTACTTC. Protein product: CASRSSAGAYEQYF.

This chain links TRBV7-9 with TRBJ2-7; D is ambiguous. CDR1 is SEHNR, CDR2 FQNEAQ, per germline (reference sequence). CDR3 size: 15 residues. V gave up 3 bases and J gave up 2 bases, with 14 bases separating them. The CDR3 protein is CASSFGRREPYEQYF. The CDR3 coding sequence is TGTGCCAGCAGCTTCGGACGGAGAGAGCCCTACGAGCAGTACTTC. Complete variable domain (other parts from reference TRBV7-9 and TRBJ2-7): DTGVSQNPRHKITKRGQNVTFRCDPISEHNRLYWYRQTLGQGPEFLTYFQNEAQLEKSRLLSDRFSAERPKGSFSTLEIQRTEQGDSAMYLCASSFGRREPYEQYFGPGTRLTVT.

This chain joins TRBV15 and TRBJ2-7; 8 nucleotides line up with TRBD1. J gave up 5 bases and V 0 bases, and 9 bases lay outside the gene matches. This CDR3 region has 16 residues. In germline, CDR1 is LNHNV, CDR2 YYDKDF (reference sequence). The CDR3 nucleotides are TGTGCCACCAGCAGAGATCGTGGGACAGGAGCCCACGAGCAGTACTTC. Residues: CATSRDRGTGAHEQYF.

This chain uses TRBV2 with TRBJ1-1, with TRBD1 identical over 10 bases. The CDR3 totals 13 residues. V lost 7 bases to trimming and J lost 4 bases; unmatched junction nucleotides: 3. Germline V CDR1 and CDR2: SNHLY, FYNNEI. The CDR3 DNA sequence: TGTGCCAGCATTGGACAGGGGGGCACTGAAGCTTTCTTT. This encodes CASIGQGGTEAFF.

This clonotype was counted between two and nine times. The chain combines TRBV7-2 with TRBJ2-1, with 15 bases fitting TRBD2. Germline V CDR1 and CDR2: SGHTA, FQGNSA. The J segment lost 9 bases and the V segment lost 1 base, leaving 4 bases of the junction unmatched. The CDR3 totals 16 residues. CDR3 protein: CASSLGWTSGRAEQFF. CDR3 in DNA: TGTGCCAGCAGCTTAGGGTGGACTAGCGGGAGGGCTGAGCAGTTCTTC.

This clonotype was counted ten times or more. The V call is TRBV7-2, the J call TRBJ2-1; D is unclear. Looked up from germline, CDR1 is SGHTA and CDR2 is FQGNSA. V was clipped by 1 base and J by 10 bases, with 8 bases between them. CDR3 length: 12 amino acids. The CDR3 protein is CASSLVYWEQFF. For the CDR3, the DNA is TGTGCCAGCAGCTTAGTTTATTGGGAGCAGTTCTTC.

V and J are TRBV6-1 and TRBJ2-7; D is perhaps TRBD2 (5 bases). Germline CDR1 reads MNHNS; CDR2 reads SASEGT. Trimming shortened V by 9 bases and J by 11 bases, and 17 bases separated the two germline ends. CDR3 length equals 11 residues. The CDR3 nucleotides are TGTGCCAGTGGACTGCATGTGATGGAGTACTTC. Translating gives CASGLHVMEYF.

This clonotype was detected a few times. The chain carries TRBV10-3 and TRBJ2-3; a possible D gene is TRBD1 (6 bases). Germline V gene sequence: CDR1 ENHRY, CDR2 SYGVKD. The CDR3 contains 14 residues. Deletions cut 7 bases from V and 4 bases from J, with 15 bases between. The CDR3 protein is CAITKTGAADTQYF. The CDR3 DNA reads as TGTGCCATCACTAAGACAGGCGCAGCAGATACGCAGTATTTT.

The chain combines TRBV6-1 with TRBJ1-5, with D tentatively TRBD1 (5 bases). CDR1 and CDR2 from the germline V gene are MNHNS and SASEGT. The CDR3 has 15 amino acids. Trimming left V 3 bases short and J 4 bases short, with 13 bases between. This CDR3 reads CASSDRQLANQPQHF. Written as DNA, the CDR3 is TGTGCCAGCAGTGATCGACAGCTAGCAAATCAGCCCCAGCATTTT.

The V and J genes are TRBV4-1 and TRBJ2-3; 10 positions agree with TRBD2. V trimming: 0 bases; J trimming: 6 bases; junction bases outside the gene matches: 6. The germline V gene has CDR1 MGHRA and CDR2 YSYEKL. The CDR3 length is 16 residues. DNA for the CDR3: TGCGCCAGCAGCCAAGAGTCTAGCGGGAGTGGTGATACGCAGTATTTT. Its translation: CASSQESSGSGDTQYF.

A few counts support this clonotype. The genes are TRBV27 and TRBJ2-1; D gene ambiguous. The CDR3 loop spans 16 amino acids. Trimming took 4 bases from V and 5 from J, leaving 18 bases between them. Germline CDR1 and CDR2: MNHEY and SMNVEV (reference sequence). In DNA, the CDR3 is TGTGCCAGCAGTTCGCCTTTTCTAGGCCAGAACAATGAGCAGTTCTTC. It is translated as CASSSPFLGQNNEQFF.

This clonotype has ten or more counts. The V and J genes are TRBV7-2 and TRBJ2-7; D might be TRBD2 (5 bases). V was clipped by 1 base and J by 4 bases, with 17 bases between them. This CDR3 comprises 16 residues. Germline lookup yields CDR1 SGHTA and CDR2 FQGNSA. The DNA of the CDR3 is TGTGCCAGCAGCTTAGACAAAGACTCGCCGGGATACGAGCAGTACTTC. Translating gives CASSLDKDSPGYEQYF.

The chain joins TRBV7-2 to TRBJ2-7, with 8 bases identical to TRBD2. V shed 0 bases and J 2 bases; nucleotides not matched to a gene: 3. The CDR3 runs 15 residues. Germline assignment: CDR1 SGHTA and CDR2 FQGNSA. The CDR3 DNA is TGTGCCAGCAGCTTAGCGGTCGGGGGGGCCTACGAGCAGTACTTC. Translation: CASSLAVGGAYEQYF.

The DNA for the CDR3 is TGTGCCAGCAGTGGGGAGGGAGTAAGCACAGATACGCAGTATTTT. This gives the protein CASSGEGVSTDTQYF. The V call is TRBV6-1, the J call TRBJ2-3; 7 nucleotides align to TRBD2. V lost 4 bases to trimming and J lost 0 bases; unmatched junction nucleotides: 4. The CDR3 runs to 15 residues. Germline V gene sequence: CDR1 MNHNS, CDR2 SASEGT.

DNA of the CDR3: TGTGCCAGCAGCTTAGCGAACGGGGCTGGTGGCTACACCTTC. Its protein is CASSLANGAGGYTF. The chain combines TRBV7-2 with TRBJ1-2, with D possibly TRBD1 on 5 matching bases. The CDR3 totals 14 residues. The V and J ends lost 0 bases and 7 bases respectively, with 12 bases between them. Germline lookup yields CDR1 SGHTA and CDR2 FQGNSA.

The V gene is TRBV20-1, the J gene TRBJ1-6, with D unclear. Germline V gene lookup returns CDR1 DFQATT and CDR2 SNEGSKA (reference sequence). This CDR3 contains 15 residues. V was cut by 4 bases and J by 3 bases, with 13 bases left in between. The CDR3 region has the DNA TGCAGTGCTAACGGAAACTTGGACTATAATTCACCCCTCCACTTT. It translates to CSANGNLDYNSPLHF.

The J gene is TRBJ2-3, the V gene TRBV27, with 14 bases fitting TRBD2. V gave up 5 bases and J gave up 8 bases; unmatched junction bases: 15. The CDR3 loop spans 18 amino acids. Per the germline V gene, CDR1 is MNHEY and CDR2 is SMNVEV (reference sequence). This CDR3 reads CASSVIPGLAGVYGTQYF. CDR3 coding DNA: TGTGCCAGCAGTGTAATACCGGGACTAGCGGGGGTTTATGGTACGCAGTATTTT.

This chain joins TRBV20-1 and TRBJ1-1, with D uncertain. This CDR3 has 10 residues. Germline V gene lookup returns CDR1 DFQATT and CDR2 SNEGSKA (reference sequence). Trimming removed 5 bases at V and 8 bases at J, with 9 bases between. CDR3 nucleotide sequence: TGCAGTGCTGGGGAGGACGAAGCTTTCTTT. It translates to CSAGEDEAFF.

This clonotype has a handful of counts. The chain links TRBV7-9 to TRBJ1-5; D remains ambiguous. This CDR3 contains 13 residues. Trimming left V 5 bases short and J 10 bases short, with 15 bases between. From germline, CDR1 is SEHNR and CDR2 FQNEAQ (reference sequence). Here the CDR3 DNA reads TGTGCCAGCAGCCTAGGACGGGAGGATCCCCAGCATTTT. Translation: CASSLGREDPQHF.

The genes are TRBV3-1 and TRBJ1-4, with TRBD1 matching over 7 bases. The V segment lost 3 bases and the J segment 9 bases; nucleotides outside the gene matches: 7. Germline CDR1 reads LGHDT; CDR2 reads YNNKEL (reference sequence). This CDR3 is built from 14 residues. The CDR3 sequence is CASSQGGTVQKLFF. In DNA form, the CDR3 reads TGTGCCAGCAGCCAGGGGGGGACAGTGCAAAAACTGTTTTTT.

The chain joins TRBV7-2 to TRBJ2-7; tentatively, D is TRBD1 (6 bases). CDR1 SGHTA and CDR2 FQGNSA come from the germline V gene. The CDR3 is 16 residues long. V dropped 6 bases and J dropped 1 base, with 19 bases sitting between them. DNA for the CDR3: TGTGCCAGCAGAAGGGGTCCGGCGGACAGTTCCTACGAGCAGTACTTC. Encoded protein: CASRRGPADSSYEQYF.